This T cell receptor (beta chain) was sequenced for a study of shared clonotypes between healthy human individuals. Whole-study context: The cohort had a couple of women and a few men, ages 18 to 49. Per-donor plates numbered three CD4 naive, three CD4 memory, two CD8 naive and one CD8 memory.

A split of CD4+ cells into CD45RA+ naive and CD45RA-negative memory subsets was performed. Methods used by the authors: As immunoSEQ supplied junction-only sequences (without quality scores), filtering differed. Here immunoSEQ multiplex PCR was the method, and the copy in TCRdb shows in-frame clones only, minus some. V, J and clone size are those of that table, while D and trimming were read from the DNA. Of around 2.5 million clones listed, 90% to 95% are singletons. The germline V and J ends were trimmed by 0 bases and 6 bases, with 8 bases remaining between them. This CDR3 region has 13 residues. Per the germline V gene, CDR1 is MNHEY and CDR2 is SMNVEV (reference sequence).

This sequence joins TRBV27 and TRBJ2-5; D ambiguous. The sample comprised naive CD4+ T cells from PBMCs. Described subset: CD45RA+ positively selected. The TCR was taken from a man younger than 30 in good health. Some clones in this sample may be carry-over from other donors' samples. The CDR3 DNA is TGTGCCAGCAGTTTATCCCCTAGGAAGACCCAGTACTTC. The encoded protein is CASSLSPRKTQYF.